Below are 9 T cell receptor beta chains sequenced from a single sample in a study of blood T cell repertoires in COVID-19. Measured with immunoSEQ multiplex PCR; TCRdb has only the in-frame clones, and not every one. This sample has a few hundred thousand clones, with roughly 80% found just once. What was sequenced was PBMCs or T cells enriched from blood (not recorded which). The receptor source for this set is a woman aged 45-65 years who had recovered from COVID-19.

This clone was seen once. The chain couples TRBV19 to TRBJ1-2, with D possibly TRBD1 on 6 matching bases. CDR1 and CDR2 (germline): LNHDA, SQIVND (reference sequence). Trimming removed 7 bases from V and 4 bases from J, with 16 bases in between. The CDR3 extends over 14 amino acids. CDR3 in amino acids: CASTLNREGYGYTF. The DNA of the CDR3 is TGTGCCAGTACCCTCAACAGGGAGGGCTATGGCTACACCTTC.

This clone was counted once. The chain is built from TRBV5-6 and TRBJ1-1; TRBD1 aligns across 10 bases. V trimming: 3 bases; J trimming: 5 bases; junction bases outside the gene matches: 1. There are 13 residues in the CDR3. Looked up from germline, CDR1 is SGHDT and CDR2 is YYEEEE. CDR3: CASSWTGGTEAFF. The DNA for the CDR3 is TGTGCCAGCAGCTGGACAGGGGGGACTGAAGCTTTCTTT.

The chain combines TRBV27 with TRBJ2-4, with D perhaps matching TRBD2 (5 bases). CDR1 and CDR2 (germline): MNHEY, SMNVEV (reference sequence). With 7 bases removed from V and 3 bases from J, the gap between germline ends came to 16 bases. The CDR3 contains 15 residues. The CDR3: CASTKLGSGKNIQYF. The CDR3 DNA reads TGTGCCAGCACCAAACTAGGTTCTGGCAAAAACATTCAGTACTTC.

A few counts support this clone. The genes are TRBV29-1 and TRBJ1-2; D is ambiguous. The germline V and J ends were trimmed by 2 bases and 4 bases, with 17 bases remaining between them. The CDR3 sequence is 15 residues long. Germline-derived CDR1 and CDR2 are SQVTM and ANQGSEA. DNA for the CDR3: TGCAGCGTTGAAAGGTTGAGGGTAACCGTCTATGGCTACACCTTC. As protein: CSVERLRVTVYGYTF.

The rearrangement joins TRBV7-9 to TRBJ2-7; D is ambiguous. The germline V and J ends were trimmed by 8 bases and 3 bases, with 11 bases remaining between them. The CDR3 is 12 amino acids. Germline V gene data show CDR1 as SEHNR and CDR2 as FQNEAQ (reference sequence). Written as DNA, the CDR3 is TGTGCCAGCTCCCGTTCGGTCTACGAGCAGTACTTC. It translates to CASSRSVYEQYF. Drawing the rest from reference TRBV7-9 and TRBJ2-7, the complete variable domain is DTGVSQNPRHKITKRGQNVTFRCDPISEHNRLYWYRQTLGQGPEFLTYFQNEAQLEKSRLLSDRFSAERPKGSFSTLEIQRTEQGDSAMYLCASSRSVYEQYFGPGTRLTVT.

The chain recombines TRBV28 with TRBJ1-1, with a tentative D call TRBD1 (6 bases). The CDR3 runs 13 residues. V gave up 5 bases and J gave up 1 base, with 8 bases separating them. Germline loops: CDR1 MDHEN, CDR2 SYDVKM. In DNA form, the CDR3 reads TGTGCCAGCAGTCCAGGGGCGAACACTGAAGCTTTCTTT. This translates into CASSPGANTEAFF.

The chain employs TRBV13 and TRBJ1-1, with unresolved D. V lost 2 bases, J lost 4 bases, and 8 bases lay in between. The CDR3 contains 13 residues. Germline loops: CDR1 PRHDT, CDR2 FYEKMQ (reference sequence). CDR3 coding DNA: TGTGCCAGCAGCTTAAGACTAATCACTGAAGCTTTCTTT. It encodes CASSLRLITEAFF.

The V and J genes are TRBV25-1 and TRBJ1-1; D is undetermined. Trimming removed 4 bases at V and 2 bases at J, with 8 bases between. This CDR3 contains 13 residues. Germline values: CDR1 MGHDK, CDR2 SYGVNS. This CDR3 reads CASSVSSNTEAFF. CDR3 DNA sequence: TGTGCCAGCAGTGTATCGAGTAACACTGAAGCTTTCTTT.

This clone was recorded once. The gene calls are TRBV5-1 and TRBJ2-7, with 7 positions matching TRBD1. The germline CDR1 and CDR2 sequences are SGHRS and YFSETQ. V was pared by 5 bases and J by 6 bases, with 8 bases of the junction left unmatched. The CDR3 runs to 13 residues. The CDR3 region is CASSLTGVGEQYF. The DNA for the CDR3 is TGCGCCAGCAGTCTCACAGGGGTGGGCGAGCAGTACTTC.